The rows below give T cell receptor beta chains drawn from one sample of a study of T cells in Graves' hyperthyroidism and ophthalmopathy. Each CDR3 protein is one row after TCRdb ran MiXCR on the multiplex PCR reads. Of some 250,000 distinct CDR3 sequences in the sample, roughly 15% are singletons; the top ten hold 13%. Sequenced material: blood. The receptors here all came from a woman between 35 and 50 years old with Graves' hyperthyroidism that later progressed to Graves' ophthalmopathy. Both conserved end residues are part of each CDR3. The D gene is left open where the match is weak. Expanded clones are given a class, and other clones once, few, many or no size at all.

clone_size: NA
cdr3_length: 15
v_call: TRBV19
j_call: TRBJ2-7
d_call: NA
cdr3_nt: TGTGCCAGCGCTACCTTCGGGGGTGGGAGTAATGAGCAGTACTTC
cdr3_aa: CASATFGGGSNEQYF

clone_size: many
cdr3_length: 19
v_call: TRBV15
j_call: TRBJ2-1
d_call: NA
cdr3_nt: TGTGCCACCAGCAAAATTCCGCCGCTAAGACAAGAGGACAACAATGAGCAGTTCTTC
cdr3_aa: CATSKIPPLRQEDNNEQFF

clone_size: many
cdr3_length: 13
v_call: TRBV24-1
j_call: TRBJ2-5
d_call: NA
cdr3_nt: TGTGCCACCAGTGATTTTAGGGGTGAGACCCAGTACTTC
cdr3_aa: CATSDFRGETQYF

clone_size: NA
cdr3_length: 15
v_call: TRBV30
j_call: TRBJ2-5
d_call: NA
cdr3_nt: TGTGCCTGGAGTTTACTATACAGATTGGGAGAGACCCAGTACTTC
cdr3_aa: CAWSLLYRLGETQYF

clone_size: many
cdr3_length: 15
v_call: TRBV12-3/TRBV12-4
j_call: TRBJ2-2
d_call: NA
cdr3_nt: TGTGCCAGCAGTGGGGGGAGCCTTTACACCGGGGAGCTGTTTTTT
cdr3_aa: CASSGGSLYTGELFF

clone_size: NA
cdr3_length: 15
v_call: TRBV10-2
j_call: TRBJ2-1
d_call: NA
cdr3_nt: TGCGCCAGCAGCCCGGGGACTCTTGATCACAATGAGCAGTTCTTC
cdr3_aa: CASSPGTLDHNEQFF

clone_size: many
cdr3_length: 15
v_call: TRBV10-3
j_call: TRBJ1-2
d_call: NA
cdr3_nt: TGTGCCATCAGTGATTGGGCAGGGGCTAACTATGGCTACACCTTC
cdr3_aa: CAISDWAGANYGYTF

clone_size: many
cdr3_length: 16
v_call: TRBV6-2/TRBV6-3
j_call: TRBJ2-7
d_call: NA
cdr3_nt: TGTGCCAGCACCGATACCGGGACGCTAGCTATCCACGAGCAGTACTTC
cdr3_aa: CASTDTGTLAIHEQYF

clone_size: NA
cdr3_length: 13
v_call: TRBV9
j_call: TRBJ1-1
d_call: NA
cdr3_nt: TGTGCCAGCAGCACCGAGGGCGGGGCTGGAGCTTTCTTT
cdr3_aa: CASSTEGGAGAFF

clone_size: many
cdr3_length: 13
v_call: TRBV30
j_call: TRBJ1-5
d_call: NA
cdr3_nt: TGTGCCTGGGAGACAGGTTTGCATCAGCCCCAGCATTTT
cdr3_aa: CAWETGLHQPQHF

clone_size: NA
cdr3_length: 14
v_call: TRBV3-1
j_call: TRBJ1-2
d_call: NA
cdr3_nt: TGTGCCAGCAGCCAAGCCTCTACTAACTATGGCTACACCTTC
cdr3_aa: CASSQASTNYGYTF

clone_size: NA
cdr3_length: 20
v_call: TRBV11-3
j_call: TRBJ2-7
d_call: TRBD2
cdr3_nt: TGTGCCAGCAGCCCAGGGTGGGTAGCGGGAGCTGAGGGCCTCTACAATGAGCAGTACTTC
cdr3_aa: CASSPGWVAGAEGLYNEQYF

clone_size: many
cdr3_length: 12
v_call: TRBV6-1
j_call: TRBJ1-1
d_call: NA
cdr3_nt: TGTGCCAGCAGGACGGTGAACACTGAAGCTTTCTTT
cdr3_aa: CASRTVNTEAFF

clone_size: NA
cdr3_length: 13
v_call: TRBV7-2
j_call: TRBJ1-5
d_call: NA
cdr3_nt: TGTGCCAGCACCTTGTGGGGGAATCAGCCCCAGCATTTT
cdr3_aa: CASTLWGNQPQHF

clone_size: many
cdr3_length: 16
v_call: TRBV12-3/TRBV12-4
j_call: TRBJ2-5
d_call: TRBD2
cdr3_nt: TGTGCCAGCAGTTTATTGGCTAGCGGGATCGGGGAGACCCAGTACTTC
cdr3_aa: CASSLLASGIGETQYF

clone_size: few
cdr3_length: 20
v_call: TRBV30
j_call: TRBJ2-4
d_call: NA
cdr3_nt: TGTGCCTGGAGCCGGGAACTAGCCGTGCCAAGTCTCATCCCAAAAAACATTCAGTACTTC
cdr3_aa: CAWSRELAVPSLIPKNIQYF

clone_size: many
cdr3_length: 12
v_call: TRBV7-9
j_call: TRBJ2-7
d_call: NA
cdr3_nt: TGTGCCAGCAGCTTTGGGGACTACGAGCAGTACTTC
cdr3_aa: CASSFGDYEQYF

clone_size: many
cdr3_length: 17
v_call: TRBV7-9
j_call: TRBJ2-7
d_call: NA
cdr3_nt: TGTGCCAGCAGCTTAGCGGGAGGGGGTCGTTTCTCCTACGAGCAGTACTTC
cdr3_aa: CASSLAGGGRFSYEQYF

clone_size: few
cdr3_length: 14
v_call: TRBV30
j_call: TRBJ1-3
d_call: NA
cdr3_nt: TGTGCCTGGACGAATGCGGGACTTGTGGGCACCATATATTTT
cdr3_aa: CAWTNAGLVGTIYF

clone_size: many
cdr3_length: 12
v_call: TRBV11-2
j_call: TRBJ1-1
d_call: NA
cdr3_nt: TGTGCCAGCAGCCTCATAAACACTGAAGCTTTCTTT
cdr3_aa: CASSLINTEAFF

clone_size: many
cdr3_length: 18
v_call: TRBV27
j_call: TRBJ2-1
d_call: TRBD1
cdr3_nt: TGTGCCAGCAGTAGACGGACAGGCAGCCAGGTCTCCTACAATGAGCAGTTCTTC
cdr3_aa: CASSRRTGSQVSYNEQFF